This T cell receptor (beta chain) appears in the sequencing data of a study of blood T cell repertoires in COVID-19. As processed by the authors: It was from reference gene primer amplification that nucleated cell counts were estimated. The method was immunoSEQ multiplex PCR; TCRdb's version includes in-frame clones alone and lacks a portion of them. That table supplies the V and J calls and clone size; D and trimming were determined from the DNA. The table records under 300,000 clones, approximately 84% of them present only once. Participants were aged roughly 18 to 89 years, lived in some 23 US areas, and enrolled virtually. V trimming: 4 bases; J trimming: 2 bases; junction bases outside the gene matches: 2. The CDR3 contains 14 residues. Germline V gives CDR1 SEHNR, CDR2 FQNEAQ (reference sequence). This clone was seen more than once but under ten times.

The sample consisted of PBMCs or T cells enriched from blood (not recorded which). The source of this sequence is a man aged 40-50 years who had recovered from COVID-19. The rearrangement uses TRBV7-9 and TRBJ1-5; 7 positions agree with TRBD1. CDR3 region: CASSSGQGNQPQHF. The CDR3 region has the DNA TGTGCCAGCAGCTCAGGACAGGGCAATCAGCCCCAGCATTTT.